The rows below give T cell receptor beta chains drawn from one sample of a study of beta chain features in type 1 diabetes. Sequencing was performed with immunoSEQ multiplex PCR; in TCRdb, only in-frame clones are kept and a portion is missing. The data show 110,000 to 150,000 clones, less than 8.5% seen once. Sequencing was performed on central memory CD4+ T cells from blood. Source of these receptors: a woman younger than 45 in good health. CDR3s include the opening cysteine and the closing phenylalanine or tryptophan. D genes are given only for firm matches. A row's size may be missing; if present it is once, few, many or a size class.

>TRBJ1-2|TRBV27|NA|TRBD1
TGTGCCAGCCGGACAGGGGGCGCTGATGGCTACACCTTC
CASRTGGADGYTF
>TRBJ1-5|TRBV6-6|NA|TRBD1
TGTGCCAGCAGGTCACAGGGGACTAGCAATCAGCCCCAGCATTTT
CASRSQGTSNQPQHF
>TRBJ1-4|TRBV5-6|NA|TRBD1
TGTGCCAGCTCCACAGGGGACGTTGAAAAACTGTTTTTT
CASSTGDVEKLFF
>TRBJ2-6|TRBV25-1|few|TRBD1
TGTGTCGCTGAAACAGGGGTGACCATGTTCTCTGGGGCCAACGTCCTGACTTTC
CVAETGVTMFSGANVLTF
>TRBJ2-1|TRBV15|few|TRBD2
TGTGCCACCAGCAGACCATTTAGCGGGATAGGTTACAATGAGCAGTTCTTC
CATSRPFSGIGYNEQFF
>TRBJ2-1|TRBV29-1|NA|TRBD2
TGCAGCTTGGGACTAGCGGGAACGGGGTCCTACAATGAGCAGTTCTTC
CSLGLAGTGSYNEQFF
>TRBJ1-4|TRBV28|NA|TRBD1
TGTGCCAGCAGTCCGTACTACAGGGGAGAGAATGAAAAACTGTTTTTT
CASSPYYRGENEKLFF
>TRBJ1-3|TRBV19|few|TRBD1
TGTGCCAGTAGTCCAGCCGCAGGGGGCTACTCTGGAAACACCATATATTTT
CASSPAAGGYSGNTIYF
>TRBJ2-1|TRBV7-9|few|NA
TGTGCCAGCAGCTTAGCTCCCGACAGAGGGCAGTTCTTC
CASSLAPDRGQFF
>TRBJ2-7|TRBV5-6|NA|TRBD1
TGTGCCAGCAGCCCGGGACAGGGGCGCGACGAGCAGTACTTC
CASSPGQGRDEQYF
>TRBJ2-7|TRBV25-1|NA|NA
TGTGCCAGCAGTGACAACCGGCGGGGGCCCGCCAGTGAGCAGTACTTC
CASSDNRRGPASEQYF
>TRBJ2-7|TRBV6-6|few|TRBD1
TGTGCCAGCAGTCCCTCGACAGGGGCAGCCTACGAGCAGTACTTC
CASSPSTGAAYEQYF
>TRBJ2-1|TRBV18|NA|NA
TGTGCCAGCTCACCACAAGCCTCCTCCTACAATGAGCAGTTCTTC
CASSPQASSYNEQFF
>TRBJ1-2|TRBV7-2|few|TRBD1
TGTGCCAGCAGCTTAGCGCTGGGGACAGTAGATGGCTACACCTTC
CASSLALGTVDGYTF
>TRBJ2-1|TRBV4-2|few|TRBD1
TGTGCCAGCAGCCAGATGACAGGGGGAGTGTACAATGAGCAGTTCTTC
CASSQMTGGVYNEQFF
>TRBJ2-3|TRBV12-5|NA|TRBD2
TGTGCTAGTGGCCATGGGGGGGGGATCACAGATACGCAGTATTTT
CASGHGGGITDTQYF
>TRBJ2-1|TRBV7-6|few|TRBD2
TGTGCCAGCAGCCTTAGCGGGGGGCTCAATGAGCAGTTCTTC
CASSLSGGLNEQFF
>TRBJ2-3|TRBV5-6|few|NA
TGTGCCAGCAGCTTTCGACTAAACACAGATACGCAGTATTTT
CASSFRLNTDTQYF
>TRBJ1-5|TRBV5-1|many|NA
TGCGCCAGCAGCGTGTCTTCTGGCAATCAGCCCCAGCATTTT
CASSVSSGNQPQHF